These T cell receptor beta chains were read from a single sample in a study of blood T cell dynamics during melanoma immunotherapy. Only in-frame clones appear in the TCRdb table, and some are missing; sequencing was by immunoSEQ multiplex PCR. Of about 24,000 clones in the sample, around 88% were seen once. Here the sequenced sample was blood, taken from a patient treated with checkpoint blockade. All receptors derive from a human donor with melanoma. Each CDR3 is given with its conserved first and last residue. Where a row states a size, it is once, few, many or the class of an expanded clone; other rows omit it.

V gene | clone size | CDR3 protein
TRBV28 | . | CASRERLQETQYF
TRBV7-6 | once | CASSLNGGNTEAFF
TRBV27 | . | CASSSGGRGYTF
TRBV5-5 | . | CASSPAGTGSGYTF
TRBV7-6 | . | CASSSSQGVWYEQYF
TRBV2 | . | CASKVDIFSNQPQHF
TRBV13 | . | CASSFQGGELFF
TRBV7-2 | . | CASSRGRTGGWAEAFF
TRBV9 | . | CASSVARMGLQNTGELFF
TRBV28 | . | CASSPPGTLAKNIQYF
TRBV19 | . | CASTGLALNEQFF
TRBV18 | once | CASSPLLAQHYEQYF
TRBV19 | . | CASSLSGSSHGEQYF
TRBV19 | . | CASRPRDTEGDYTF
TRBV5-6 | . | CASQGQGAMSNQPQHF
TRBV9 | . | CASSVEEGARQYF
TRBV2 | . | CASSEGTSLSEKQYF
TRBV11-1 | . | CASSLRFSSYEQYF